This section outlines one T cell receptor beta chain sequence together with its context. The method was immunoSEQ multiplex PCR; TCRdb's version includes in-frame clones alone and lacks a portion of them. The sample yields roughly 180,000 clones, roughly nine tenths seen once. Germline V gene lookup returns CDR1 MNHEY and CDR2 SMNVEV (reference sequence). The trim removed 1 base at V and 8 bases at J, leaving 9 bases unmatched. The CDR3 length is 16 residues. This entry belongs to a study of cytomegalovirus exposure and HLA in healthy donors. Turning to the study itself: Later analysis reported that the roughly 110 validation repertoires shared the platform of the 650 to 700 first-cohort repertoires.

Sequencing was performed on PBMCs. The V call is TRBV27, the J call TRBJ2-1; 9 bases are shared with TRBD2. The sequence was collected from a man aged 30-40 years in good health and CMV-seropositive. CDR3 coding DNA: TGTGCCAGCAGTTTATTGGCGGGAGGGGAGGGCGATGAGCAGTTCTTC. Its translation is CASSLLAGGEGDEQFF.